This T cell receptor (beta chain) is drawn from a study of blood T cells in healthy people across ages. This clonotype was counted only a few times. A second PCR of about 6 to 12 cycles used a sample-barcoded 5' primer and a J-beta primer mix. TCRdb fed the 5' RACE reads into MiXCR, producing one record per CDR3 protein. The sample has about 720,000 distinct CDR3 sequences, 20% to 25% seen once. This CDR3 region has 17 residues. The V gene's germline CDR1 is LGHNA and CDR2 YSLEER. Trimming took off 0 bases at V and 5 bases at J, with 18 bases between the two ends. These data were likewise used in another study, on T cells of mothers and their children.

This TCR was sampled from a boy between 5 and 17 years old in good health. The chain has TRBV4-3 and TRBJ2-3; no definite D call. The specimen sequenced was blood. The CDR3 sequence is CASSQERVELSGDTQYF. The CDR3 DNA sequence: TGCGCCAGCAGCCAAGAAAGGGTCGAATTGTCAGGAGATACGCAGTATTTT.